Shown below are 9 T cell receptor beta chains from a single sample sequenced in a study of blood T cell repertoires in COVID-19. Some clones are missing from TCRdb's copy, which holds only in-frame ones; the method was immunoSEQ multiplex PCR. The table lists approximately 200,000 clones, approximately 92% of them singletons. Sequences were obtained from PBMCs or T cells enriched from blood (not recorded which). Receptors originate from a middle-aged woman with acute COVID-19.

This clone was recorded once. The rearrangement uses TRBV6-1 and TRBJ1-2, with a possible D match to TRBD1 (6 bases). Germline loops: CDR1 MNHNS, CDR2 SASEGT. This CDR3 spans 12 amino acids. V was pared by 1 base and J by 9 bases, with 9 bases between. DNA of the CDR3: TGTGCCAGCAGTGAAGACAGGGCTCGCTACACCTTC. The encoded protein is CASSEDRARYTF.

V usage is TRBV6-5 and J usage is TRBJ2-7; D perhaps matches TRBD2 (5 bases). The V gene's germline CDR1 is MNHEY and CDR2 SVGAGI. The CDR3 contains 11 residues. Trimming stripped 9 bases from V and 3 bases from J, with 9 bases between. The CDR3 nucleotides are TGTGCCAGTAGAGACTACTACGAGCAGTACTTC. It translates to CASRDYYEQYF.

The V gene is TRBV4-1, the J gene TRBJ2-5; D possibly corresponds to TRBD2 (7 bases). Per the germline V gene, CDR1 is MGHRA and CDR2 is YSYEKL. V was trimmed by 4 bases and J by 4 bases, leaving 25 bases between them. The CDR3 is made up of 18 amino acids. The CDR3 nucleotides are TGCGCCAGCAGCCCTCTATTGGGGCGGGGGCCGAAAGGAGAGACCCAGTACTTC. The encoded protein is CASSPLLGRGPKGETQYF.

The V and J genes are TRBV19 and TRBJ1-4; D is unclear. Germline lookup yields CDR1 LNHDA and CDR2 SQIVND (reference sequence). The CDR3 length is 12 residues. Deletions cut 6 bases from V and 8 bases from J, with 10 bases between. Here the CDR3 reads CASRTLDEKLFF. The CDR3 bases are TGTGCCAGTAGGACTCTTGACGAAAAACTGTTTTTT.

The J gene is TRBJ2-7, the V gene TRBV6-2 or TRBV6-3; 7 bases are a match to TRBD1. CDR3 length: 14 amino acids. V lost 5 bases and J lost 3; bases outside the gene matches: 7. Germline CDR1 and CDR2: MNHEY and SVGEGT. The CDR3 DNA sequence: TGTGCCAGCAGTCGAGGGACAGAGATCTACGAGCAGTACTTC. Translation gives CASSRGTEIYEQYF.

The chain joins TRBV10-3 to TRBJ1-2; 8 nucleotides match TRBD1. The CDR3 runs 13 residues. Germline CDR1 ENHRY, CDR2 SYGVKD. The trim removed 4 bases at V and 8 bases at J, leaving 6 bases unmatched. CDR3 sequence (DNA): TGTGCCATCAGTGCTGGACAGGGTGGCGGCTACACCTTC. It yields the protein CAISAGQGGGYTF.

The CDR3 DNA is TGTGCCAGCAGTTACTCGATGAATAGTCCTAATGAAAAACTGTTTTTT. Its translation is CASSYSMNSPNEKLFF. V and J are TRBV6-5 and TRBJ1-4, with D hard to call. CDR1 MNHEY and CDR2 SVGAGI come from the germline V gene. The CDR3 extends over 16 amino acids. The germline V and J ends were trimmed by 0 bases and 3 bases, with 11 bases remaining between them.

The chain joins TRBV12-3 or TRBV12-4 to TRBJ2-1, with a tentative D call TRBD2 (7 bases). The CDR3 is made up of 13 amino acids. Trimming shortened V by 6 bases and J by 10 bases, and 16 bases separated the two germline ends. The CDR3 nucleotides read TGTGCCAGCAGCTTCCGGCGGGGGCTAGAGCAGTTCTTC. Translated: CASSFRRGLEQFF.

CDR3 coding DNA: TGCGCCAGCAGCCATCTCGACAGGGAAGAGACCCAGTACTTC. Protein product: CASSHLDREETQYF. The rearrangement uses TRBV4-1 and TRBJ2-5, with TRBD1 matching over 7 bases. Trimming at V came to 3 bases and at J to 3 bases, leaving 4 bases not matched to a gene. This CDR3 is built from 14 residues. Germline V CDR1 and CDR2: MGHRA, YSYEKL.